This T cell receptor beta chain was sequenced during a study of lung T cells in sarcoidosis with Löfgren's syndrome. As for the study in general: Repertoire analyses centered on Löfgren's syndrome patients. Notes on the study in general: TRBV2 was the preferred pairing partner of TRAV12-1, with similar CDR3s.

Using its own MiXCR run on the reads, TCRdb lists one record per CDR3 protein. The table has around 60,000 distinct CDR3 sequences, approximately 22% seen once. To note about this clonotype: The target antigen is unknown.

V gave up 8 bases and J gave up 8 bases, with 18 bases separating them. This CDR3 is built from 13 residues. The receptor comes from a human donor with sarcoidosis (Löfgren's syndrome or another form), or a control subject (not recorded which). This chain joins TRBV12-3 or TRBV12-4 and TRBJ1-2; possible D gene TRBD1, 5 bases. The sequenced sample was CD4+ T cells from PBMCs. This CDR3 is CASASSENRGYTF. The CDR3 DNA reads as TGTGCCAGCGCATCCTCGGAAAACAGGGGCTACACCTTC.